The present TCR beta chain was sequenced within a study of CD8+ T cells in alopecia areata. This clone came up a few times. The antigen is unknown. Extraction of RNA preceded its reverse transcription into cDNA, which served as the sequencing template. Profiled with immunoSEQ multiplex PCR; TCRdb holds only in-frame clones, not every one. The sample includes roughly 180,000 clones, roughly 46% of them seen just once. Treatment indicated: oral pan-JAK inhibitor, 5-10 mg twice daily. The study's findings and limits: Among the top 100, expanded CD8+ clones, as well as scalp clonality, were significantly decreased by tofacitinib. Given one nonresponder, whether baseline CD8+ expansion relates to response remains uncertain. Tofacitinib did not eliminate many expanded lesional clones from scalp or blood.

This specimen consisted of CD8+ T cells sorted from blood, obtained between weeks 51 and 54, from a patient treated with tofacitinib. The source of this sequence is a human donor with alopecia areata.

CDR3 loop: CASSLGARETQYF. Written as DNA, the CDR3 is TGCGCCAGCAGCTTGGGGGCGCGGGAGACCCAGTACTTC. The genes are TRBV5-1 and TRBJ2-5; D call uncertain. The V and J ends lost 0 bases and 5 bases respectively, with 8 bases between them. Germline CDR1 reads SGHRS; CDR2 reads YFSETQ. The length of the CDR3 is 13 residues.